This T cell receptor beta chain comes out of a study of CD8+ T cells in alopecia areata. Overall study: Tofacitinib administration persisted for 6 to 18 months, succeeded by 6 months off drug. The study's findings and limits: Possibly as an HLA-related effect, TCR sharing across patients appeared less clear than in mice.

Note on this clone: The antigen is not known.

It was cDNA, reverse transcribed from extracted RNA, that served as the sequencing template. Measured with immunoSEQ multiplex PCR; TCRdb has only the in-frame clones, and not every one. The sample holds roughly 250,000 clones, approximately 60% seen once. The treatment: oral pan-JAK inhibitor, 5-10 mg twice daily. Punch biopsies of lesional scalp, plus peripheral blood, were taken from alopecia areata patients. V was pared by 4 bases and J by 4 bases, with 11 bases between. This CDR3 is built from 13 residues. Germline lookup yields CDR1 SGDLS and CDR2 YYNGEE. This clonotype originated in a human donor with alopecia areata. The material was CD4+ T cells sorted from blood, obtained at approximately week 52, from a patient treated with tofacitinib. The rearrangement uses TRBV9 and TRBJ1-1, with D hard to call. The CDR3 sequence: CASSPRWATEAFF. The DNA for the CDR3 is TGTGCCAGCAGCCCACGGTGGGCCACTGAAGCTTTCTTT.